This T cell receptor (beta chain) was recovered during a study of CD8 T cells in ankylosing spondylitis. CDR1 and CDR2 (germline): SGHRS, YFSETQ. V was shortened by 1 base and J by 0 bases, with 9 bases between the two germline ends. The CDR3 spans 15 residues. Ten or more counts support this clonotype. One entry per CDR3 protein results from TCRdb running MiXCR on the 5' RACE reads. This repertoire shows 150,000 to 200,000 distinct CDR3 sequences, roughly 18% found once; its top ten account for about 7.6%. Sequencing was carried out using blood, either unsorted or a sorted T cell fraction (not recorded which). This receptor was obtained from a male donor with ankylosing spondylitis or in good health (not recorded which). The chain is built from TRBV5-1 and TRBJ2-3; the D gene is possibly TRBD1 (5 bases). The CDR3 region has the DNA TGCGCCAGCAGCTTGAGTCCAGGGAGCACAGATACGCAGTATTTT. Protein: CASSLSPGSTDTQYF.